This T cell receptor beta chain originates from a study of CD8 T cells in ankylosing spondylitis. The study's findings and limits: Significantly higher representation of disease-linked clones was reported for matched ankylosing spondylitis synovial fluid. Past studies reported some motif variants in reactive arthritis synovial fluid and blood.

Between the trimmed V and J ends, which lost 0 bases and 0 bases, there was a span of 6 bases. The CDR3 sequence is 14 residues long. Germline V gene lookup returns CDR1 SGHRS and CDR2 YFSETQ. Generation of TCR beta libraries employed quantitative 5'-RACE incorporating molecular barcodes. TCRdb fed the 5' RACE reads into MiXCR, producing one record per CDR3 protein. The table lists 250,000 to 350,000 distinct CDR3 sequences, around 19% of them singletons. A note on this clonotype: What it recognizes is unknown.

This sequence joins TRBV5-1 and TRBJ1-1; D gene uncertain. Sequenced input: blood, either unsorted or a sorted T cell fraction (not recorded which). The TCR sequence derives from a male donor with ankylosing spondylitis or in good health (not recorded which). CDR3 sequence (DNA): TGCGCCAGCAGCTTGGGGGCAATGAACACTGAAGCTTTCTTT. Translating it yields CASSLGAMNTEAFF.